Sequencing of this T cell receptor beta chain was carried out in a study of cytomegalovirus exposure and HLA in healthy donors. On this clone itself: Its antigen remains unidentified.

Trimming took 7 bases from V and 6 from J, leaving 17 bases between them. Germline V gene data show CDR1 as SQVTM and CDR2 as ANQGSEA. This CDR3 contains 13 residues. The study's findings and limits: Reported performance of the classifier showed diagnosis of cytomegalovirus status with high specificity and sensitivity. Earlier analysis looked at TCR beta V segments, and most were productive about 90% or about 30% of the time. Within the data, a cluster of highly shared sequence variants was likely a sequencing artifact.

The study ran its PCR with 60 Vbeta and 13 Jbeta primers. Profiling relied on immunoSEQ multiplex PCR, and the TCRdb table lists in-frame clones only, not all of them. The sample lists 160,000 or so clones; roughly 80% were seen once. Sample: PBMCs. The rearrangement uses TRBV29-1 and TRBJ2-3, with D maybe TRBD1 (7 bases). This receptor was identified in a woman in her twenties or thirties in good health and CMV-seropositive. CDR3 DNA sequence: TGCAGCGCTAACCCAGCAGGGGGGGATACGCAGTATTTT. It encodes CSANPAGGDTQYF.